The entry below gives a single T cell receptor (beta chain) sequence along with its context. The data stem from a study of T cell changes during pregnancy in multiple sclerosis. CDR1 and CDR2 from the germline V gene are MDHEN and SYDVKM. This CDR3 has 13 amino acids. Deletions cut 4 bases from V and 0 bases from J, with 7 bases between. Sequencing used immunoSEQ multiplex PCR; TCRdb keeps in-frame clones, though not all of them. The table lists some 74,000 clones, about 92% of them singletons. This chain connects TRBV28 to TRBJ2-7; possible D gene TRBD1, 5 bases. This clonotype was obtained from a female donor with multiple sclerosis, enrolled in a pregnancy study. Sequenced material: peripheral blood, taken before pregnancy. The CDR3 spells CASSSRDSYEQYF. Written as DNA, the CDR3 is TGTGCCAGCAGTTCCAGGGACTCCTACGAGCAGTACTTC.